This TCR beta chain was found in a study of shared clonotypes between healthy human individuals. TCRdb's copy holds only in-frame clones and misses some; the assay was immunoSEQ multiplex PCR. The profile shows 470,000 or so clones, almost 80% of them singletons. General study points: The genetic and exposure-history diversity represented was limited by few donors. Among donors, the sharing of clonotypes was expected to be influenced by sequencing depth.

This clone has just one count. What it binds is unknown. Specimen: PBMCs. This TCR was sampled from a woman between 35 and 50 years old in good health. Some clones in this sample may be carry-over from other donors' samples.

CDR3 DNA: TGTGCCAGCAGCTTTATGGCTGGAGAGACCCAGTACTTC. It translates to CASSFMAGETQYF. The chain recombines TRBV13 with TRBJ2-5, with D hard to call. V lost 3 bases and J 4 bases, leaving 9 bases between the germline ends. CDR3 length: 13 amino acids. Germline loops: CDR1 PRHDT, CDR2 FYEKMQ (reference sequence). Full variable domain (missing parts from reference TRBV13 and TRBJ2-5): AAGVIQSPRHLIKEKRETATLKCYPIPRHDTVYWYQQGPGQDPQFLISFYEKMQSDKGSIPDRFSAQQFSDYHSELNMSSLELGDSALYFCASSFMAGETQYFGPGTRLLVL.